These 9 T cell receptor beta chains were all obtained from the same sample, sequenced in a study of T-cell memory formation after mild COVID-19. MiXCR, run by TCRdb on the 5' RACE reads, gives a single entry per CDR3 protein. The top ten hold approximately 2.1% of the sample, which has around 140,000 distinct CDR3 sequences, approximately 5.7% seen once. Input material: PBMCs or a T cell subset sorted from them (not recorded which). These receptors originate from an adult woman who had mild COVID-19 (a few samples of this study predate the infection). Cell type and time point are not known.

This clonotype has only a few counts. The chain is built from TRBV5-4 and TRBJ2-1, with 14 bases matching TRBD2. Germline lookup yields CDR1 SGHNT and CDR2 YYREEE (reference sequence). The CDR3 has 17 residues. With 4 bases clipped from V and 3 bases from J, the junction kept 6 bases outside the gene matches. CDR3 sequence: CASSPGTSGRVYNEQFF. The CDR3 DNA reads TGTGCCAGCAGCCCAGGGACTAGCGGGAGAGTCTACAATGAGCAGTTCTTC.

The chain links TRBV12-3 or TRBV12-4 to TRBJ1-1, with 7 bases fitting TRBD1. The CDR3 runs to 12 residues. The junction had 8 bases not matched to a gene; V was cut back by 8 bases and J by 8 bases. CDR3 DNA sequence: TGTGCCAGCGCCTGGGACAGCATAGAAGCTTTCTTT. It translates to CASAWDSIEAFF.

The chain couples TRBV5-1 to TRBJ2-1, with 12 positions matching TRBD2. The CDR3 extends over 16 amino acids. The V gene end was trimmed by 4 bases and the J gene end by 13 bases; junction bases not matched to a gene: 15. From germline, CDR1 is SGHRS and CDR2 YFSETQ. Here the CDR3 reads CASSPALAGGHNVQFF. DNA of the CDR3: TGCGCCAGCAGCCCCGCACTAGCGGGGGGTCACAATGTCCAGTTCTTC.

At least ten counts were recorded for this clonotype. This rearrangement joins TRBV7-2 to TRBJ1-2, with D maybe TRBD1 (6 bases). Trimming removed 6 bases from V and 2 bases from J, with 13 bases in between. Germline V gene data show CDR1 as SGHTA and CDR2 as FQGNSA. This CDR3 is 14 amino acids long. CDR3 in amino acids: CASRLQDRNYGYTF. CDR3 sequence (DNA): TGTGCCAGCAGACTACAGGACAGAAACTATGGCTACACCTTC.

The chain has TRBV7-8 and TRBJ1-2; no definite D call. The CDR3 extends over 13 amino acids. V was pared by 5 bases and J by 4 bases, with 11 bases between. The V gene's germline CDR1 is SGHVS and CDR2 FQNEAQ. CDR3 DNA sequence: TGTGCCAGCAGCCCAGAGGCCTTCTATGGCTACACCTTC. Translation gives CASSPEAFYGYTF. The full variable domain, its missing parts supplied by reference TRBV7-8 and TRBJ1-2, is GAGVSQSPRYKVAKRGQDVALRCDPISGHVSLFWYQQALGQGPEFLTYFQNEAQLDKSGLPSDRFFAERPEGSVSTLKIQRTQQEDSAVYLCASSPEAFYGYTFGSGTRLTVV.

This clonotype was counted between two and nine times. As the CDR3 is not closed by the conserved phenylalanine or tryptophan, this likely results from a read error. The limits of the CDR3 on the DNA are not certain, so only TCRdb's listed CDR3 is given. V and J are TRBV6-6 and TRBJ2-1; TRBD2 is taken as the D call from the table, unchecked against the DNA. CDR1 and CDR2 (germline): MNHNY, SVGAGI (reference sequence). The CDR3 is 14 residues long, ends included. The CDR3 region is CASSPPDFAIRLSL.

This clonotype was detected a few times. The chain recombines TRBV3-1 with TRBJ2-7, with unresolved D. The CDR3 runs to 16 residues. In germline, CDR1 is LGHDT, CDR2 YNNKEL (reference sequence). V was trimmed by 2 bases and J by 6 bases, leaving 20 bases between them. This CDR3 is CASSQRMYGGSAEQYF. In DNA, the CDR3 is TGTGCCAGCAGCCAACGAATGTATGGCGGATCGGCCGAGCAGTACTTC.

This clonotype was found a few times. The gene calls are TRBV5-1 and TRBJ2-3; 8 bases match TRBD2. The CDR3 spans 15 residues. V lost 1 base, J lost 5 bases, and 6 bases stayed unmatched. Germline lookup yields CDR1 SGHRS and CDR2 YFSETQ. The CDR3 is CASSLMAGGGDTQYF. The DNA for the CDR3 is TGCGCCAGCAGCTTGATGGCGGGGGGCGGAGATACGCAGTATTTT.

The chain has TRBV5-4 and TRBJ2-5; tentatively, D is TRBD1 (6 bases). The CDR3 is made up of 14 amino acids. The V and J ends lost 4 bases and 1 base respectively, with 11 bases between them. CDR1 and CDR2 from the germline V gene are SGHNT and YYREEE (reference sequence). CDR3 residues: CASSLGQTQETQYF. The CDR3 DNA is TGTGCCAGCAGCCTTGGACAGACCCAAGAGACCCAGTACTTC.